The next 18 T cell receptor beta chains were all read from a single sample in a study of response to subunit inactivated influenza vaccine. TCRdb ran MiXCR on the RT-PCR reads and lists one entry per CDR3 protein. The sample comprises around 520,000 distinct CDR3 sequences, about 25% of which are singletons, and 1.5% to 2% rests with the top ten. This material consisted of CD4+ T cells sorted from PBMCs, taken 4 to 6 days after vaccination. Receptors were obtained from a man between 50 and 59 years old who received an inactivated influenza vaccine.

This clonotype was picked up a small number of times. The J gene is TRBJ2-5, the V gene TRBV13; 10 bases align to TRBD2. Germline CDR1 PRHDT, CDR2 FYEKMQ (reference sequence). V trimming: 4 bases; J trimming: 4 bases; junction bases outside the gene matches: 3. This CDR3 is 14 amino acids long. CDR3 loop: CASSSAGGGETQYF. The DNA of the CDR3 is TGTGCCAGCAGCTCAGCGGGAGGGGGAGAGACCCAGTACTTC. The whole variable domain, remainder taken from reference TRBV13 and TRBJ2-5, is AAGVIQSPRHLIKEKRETATLKCYPIPRHDTVYWYQQGPGQDPQFLISFYEKMQSDKGSIPDRFSAQQFSDYHSELNMSSLELGDSALYFCASSSAGGGETQYFGPGTRLLVL.

J is TRBJ1-1 and V is TRBV12-3 or TRBV12-4; 9 positions match TRBD1. The V gene end was trimmed by 6 bases and the J gene end by 10 bases; junction bases not matched to a gene: 9. The CDR3 contains 13 residues. The CDR3, as DNA: TGTGCCAGCAGATCTGACAGGGGGGTGGGAGCTTTCTTT. This gives the protein CASRSDRGVGAFF.

This clonotype was observed a handful of times. The CDR3 loop reads CSASPGTVDYEQYF. CDR3 bases: TGCAGTGCCTCTCCCGGGACAGTAGACTACGAGCAGTACTTC. V usage is TRBV20-1 and J usage is TRBJ2-7; 7 bases match TRBD1. Per germline, CDR1 DFQATT and CDR2 SNEGSKA (reference sequence). The CDR3 is 14 residues long. The trim removed 6 bases at V and 3 bases at J, leaving 11 bases unmatched.

This clonotype was seen a handful of times. The CDR3, as DNA: TGTGCCAGCCGGACTAGCGGTTTTTACAATGAGCAGTTCTTC. The encoded protein is CASRTSGFYNEQFF. The chain uses TRBV10-3 and TRBJ2-1, with 10 bases fitting TRBD2. Per the germline V gene, CDR1 is ENHRY and CDR2 is SYGVKD. V trimming: 10 bases; J trimming: 4 bases; junction bases outside the gene matches: 7. This CDR3 region has 14 residues.

This clonotype was counted a few times. The chain couples TRBV6-2 or TRBV6-3 to TRBJ2-5; D remains unclear. Trimming cost V 2 bases and J 7 bases, with 11 bases left between them. From germline, CDR1 is MNHEY and CDR2 SVGEGT. The CDR3 contains 13 residues. The CDR3 protein is CASSYRSDTTQYF. The DNA of the CDR3 is TGTGCCAGCAGTTACAGGTCGGATACGACCCAGTACTTC.

Points on this clonotype: A read error may produce the germline difference seen at one junction end. The V gene is TRBV5-1, the J gene TRBJ2-2; tentatively, D is TRBD2 (6 bases). Germline values: CDR1 SGHRS, CDR2 YFSETQ. This CDR3 has 15 residues. CDR3 region: CASGLELAATGELSF. DNA of the CDR3: TGCGCCAGCGGCTTGGAACTAGCAGCCACCGGGGAGCTGTCTTTT. Variable domain in full (rest from reference TRBV5-1 and TRBJ2-2): KAGVTQTPRYLIKTRGQQVTLSCSPISGHRSVSWYQQTPGQGLQFLFEYFSETQRNKGNFPGRFSGRQFSNSRSEMNVSTLELGDSALYLCASGLELAATGELSFGEGSRLTVL.

This sequence joins TRBV5-4 and TRBJ2-7; the D is unclear. The CDR3 consists of 19 residues. Trimming took off 1 base at V and 2 bases at J, with 25 bases between the two ends. Germline V lookup: CDR1 SGHNT, CDR2 YYREEE (reference sequence). DNA for the CDR3: TGTGCCAGCAGCTTGCATGGGTTCACATCCAGCCTACCTACCTACGAGCAGTACTTC. The encoded protein is CASSLHGFTSSLPTYEQYF.

The rearrangement uses TRBV7-6 and TRBJ2-2; 7 bases are a match to TRBD1. Germline V gene lookup returns CDR1 SGHVS and CDR2 FNYEAQ. With V trimmed by 5 bases and J by 3 bases, 9 bases remained unmatched. This CDR3 is built from 16 residues. The CDR3 DNA sequence: TGTGCCAGCAGCAACATAGGGGGCGCTTACACCGGGGAGCTGTTTTTT. Protein sequence: CASSNIGGAYTGELFF.

The chain joins TRBV12-3 or TRBV12-4 to TRBJ2-7; TRBD2 agrees at 9 bases. The CDR3 covers 14 residues. With 3 bases clipped from V and 3 bases from J, the junction kept 3 bases outside the gene matches. CDR3: CASSFGGGDYEQYF. As DNA, the CDR3 is TGTGCCAGCAGTTTCGGCGGGGGGGACTACGAGCAGTACTTC.

This chain links TRBV4-1 with TRBJ2-1; 7 nucleotides match TRBD1. Germline V gives CDR1 MGHRA, CDR2 YSYEKL. The J segment lost 0 bases and the V segment lost 2 bases, leaving 10 bases of the junction unmatched. There are 18 residues in the CDR3. This chain's CDR3 is CASSQTVQGQSSYNEQFF. CDR3 bases: TGCGCCAGCAGCCAAACCGTACAGGGACAGAGCTCCTACAATGAGCAGTTCTTC.

The gene calls are TRBV20-1 and TRBJ2-2, with 8 bases identical to TRBD1. J lost 6 bases, V lost 5 bases, and 2 bases had no gene match. The CDR3 is 12 residues long. The germline CDR1 and CDR2 sequences are DFQATT and SNEGSKA (reference sequence). In DNA, the CDR3 is TGCAGTGCTTACAGGGGGGCCGGGGAGCTGTTTTTT. Amino acids: CSAYRGAGELFF.

This clonotype was seen more than once but under ten times. The chain recombines TRBV12-3 or TRBV12-4 with TRBJ2-3, with a tentative D call TRBD2 (5 bases). The V end lost 3 bases, the J end lost 4 bases, and 11 bases lay between the germline ends. The CDR3 runs to 14 residues. The CDR3 nucleotides are TGTGCCAGCAGTTTTGGGCCAGCGGCAGATACGCAGTATTTT. This gives the protein CASSFGPAADTQYF.

This clonotype has a single count. J is TRBJ2-5 and V is TRBV6-1; TRBD2 matches at 8 bases. This CDR3 comprises 18 residues. The V and J ends lost 7 bases and 1 base, in that order; junction bases with no gene match: 17. CDR1 is MNHNS and CDR2 is SASEGT in the germline V gene. The CDR3 spells CASTSSGTRWGAQETQYF. The CDR3 region has the DNA TGTGCCAGCACCTCGTCCGGGACTAGATGGGGGGCCCAAGAGACCCAGTACTTC.

This clonotype appeared a few times. The rearrangement uses TRBV4-1 and TRBJ1-5; D is possibly TRBD1 (5 bases). V lost 0 bases and J lost 6, with 12 bases in between. The CDR3 loop spans 15 amino acids. The germline gives CDR1 MGHRA, CDR2 YSYEKL. CDR3 loop: CASSQDSGIRQPQHF. In DNA form, the CDR3 reads TGCGCCAGCAGCCAAGATTCAGGGATCCGTCAGCCCCAGCATTTT.

The V gene is TRBV12-3 or TRBV12-4, the J gene TRBJ2-2; no firm D call. The CDR3 spans 14 residues. Trimming cost V 0 bases and J 3 bases, with 5 bases left between them. The CDR3 loop reads CASSLAGYTGELFF. CDR3 DNA: TGTGCCAGCAGTTTAGCGGGGTACACCGGGGAGCTGTTTTTT.

V is TRBV7-2 and J is TRBJ1-4; TRBD1 is a possible D gene (6 bases). V lost 5 bases and J lost 7, with 17 bases in between. CDR1 and CDR2 (germline): SGHTA, FQGNSA. CDR3 length equals 15 residues. CDR3 DNA: TGTGCCAGCAGCCCAGCGGGCAGGGGTGCTGAAAAACTGTTTTTT. It specifies CASSPAGRGAEKLFF.

The chain employs TRBV29-1 and TRBJ1-1, with a possible D match to TRBD1 (5 bases). Germline assignment: CDR1 SQVTM and CDR2 ANQGSEA. V dropped 1 base and J dropped 2 bases, with 11 bases sitting between them. This CDR3 has 14 amino acids. The CDR3 region has the DNA TGCAGCGTTGAAGGGTCAGGGTTAAACACTGAAGCTTTCTTT. It is translated as CSVEGSGLNTEAFF.

The chain uses TRBV3-1 and TRBJ1-1; no definite D call. Germline assignment: CDR1 LGHDT and CDR2 YNNKEL (reference sequence). Trimming took off 1 base at V and 7 bases at J, with 10 bases between the two ends. CDR3 size: 13 residues. The CDR3 nucleotides read TGTGCCAGCAGCCAAGTAACGGGCCGTGAAGCTTTCTTT. Translating it yields CASSQVTGREAFF.